The clone carrying this T cell receptor beta chain was seen many times. Its cognate antigen is unknown. Together with thyroid ultrasound, orbital computed tomography, serum thyroxine and TRAb, clinical symptoms were used for diagnoses. The blood sample was taken at first hyperthyroidism diagnosis, before any ophthalmopathy symptoms. This CDR3 region has 14 residues. Looked up from germline, CDR1 is GTSNPN and CDR2 is SVGIG (reference sequence). The J segment lost 7 bases and the V segment lost 0 bases, leaving 3 bases of the junction unmatched. The data were taken from a study of T cells in Graves' hyperthyroidism and ophthalmopathy. In the study overall: Pretreatment peripheral blood was obtained at initial diagnosis. Findings and caveats of the study: Also found in blood were most expanded thyroid clonotypes above 0.001.

RNA transcripts yielded amplified TCR beta CDR3 regions. HTBI primers were the set used in a first-round RT-PCR of the TCR CDR3. From the multiplex PCR reads, TCRdb called clonotypes with MiXCR, one entry per CDR3 protein. The sample includes 300,000 to 450,000 distinct CDR3 sequences, 15% to 19% of them seen just once. This chain uses TRBV30 with TRBJ2-2; 9 positions agree with TRBD1. The source material was blood. The sequence was collected from a young woman with Graves' hyperthyroidism that later progressed to Graves' ophthalmopathy. CDR3 loop: CAWSVQGAGGELFF. The CDR3 nucleotides read TGTGCCTGGAGTGTACAGGGGGCCGGCGGGGAGCTGTTTTTT.